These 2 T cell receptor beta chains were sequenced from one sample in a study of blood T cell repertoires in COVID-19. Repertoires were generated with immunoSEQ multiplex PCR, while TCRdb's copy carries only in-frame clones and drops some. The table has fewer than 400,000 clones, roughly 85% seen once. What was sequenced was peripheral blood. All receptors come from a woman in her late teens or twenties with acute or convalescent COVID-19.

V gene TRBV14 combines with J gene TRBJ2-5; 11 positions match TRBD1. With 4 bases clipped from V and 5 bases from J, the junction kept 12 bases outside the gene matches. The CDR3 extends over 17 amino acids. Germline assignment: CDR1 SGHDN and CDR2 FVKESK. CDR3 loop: CASSRLIRTGGLETQYF. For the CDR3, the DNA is TGTGCCAGCAGCCGTTTAATCAGGACAGGGGGCTTGGAGACCCAGTACTTC.

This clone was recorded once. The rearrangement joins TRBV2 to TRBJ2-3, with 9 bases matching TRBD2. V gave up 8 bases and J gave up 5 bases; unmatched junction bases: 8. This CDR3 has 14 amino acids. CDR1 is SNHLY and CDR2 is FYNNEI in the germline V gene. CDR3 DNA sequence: TGTGCCAGCGGGTCTAGCGGGAAGGTAGATACGCAGTATTTT. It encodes CASGSSGKVDTQYF.